One and the same sample provided the 8 T cell receptor beta chains below, sequenced in a study of blood T cells in healthy people across ages. PCR was performed a second time for about 6 to 11 cycles using a sample-barcoded 5' primer and a J-beta primer mix. TCRdb recomputed calls from the 5' RACE reads with MiXCR, one row per CDR3 protein. The data hold approximately 680,000 distinct CDR3 sequences, with about 30% observed a single time. What was sequenced was blood. Receptors were obtained from a woman older than 75 in good health.

This chain uses TRBV29-1 with TRBJ1-5, with a weak D call TRBD1 (6 bases). There are 15 residues in the CDR3. From germline, CDR1 is SQVTM and CDR2 ANQGSEA. The germline V and J ends were trimmed by 4 bases and 0 bases, with 13 bases remaining between them. In DNA form, the CDR3 reads TGCAGCGTTGTTACAGGGAGCGATAGCAATCAGCCCCAGCATTTT. This sequence encodes CSVVTGSDSNQPQHF.

This clonotype has ten or more counts. The chain has TRBV2 and TRBJ1-1; 7 bases agree with TRBD1. Germline V gives CDR1 SNHLY, CDR2 FYNNEI. The CDR3 is 15 residues long. The junction had 9 bases not matched to a gene; V was cut back by 8 bases and J by 0 bases. The CDR3 spells CASLGDSRMNTEAFF. DNA of the CDR3: TGTGCCAGCCTCGGGGACAGCCGCATGAACACTGAAGCTTTCTTT.

Comments on this clonotype: A much more abundant neighbour one base away suggests this may be a read error. The chain recombines TRBV10-3 with TRBJ2-1; D is unresolved. V lost 5 bases and J 12 bases, leaving 23 bases between the germline ends. CDR3 size: 15 residues. Germline values: CDR1 ENHRY, CDR2 SYGVKD. CDR3 coding DNA: TGTGCCATCAGTCCCGACCTAAACATCACCTCGGGGCAGTTCTTC. Protein product: CAISPDLNITSGQFF.

This chain joins TRBV6-5 and TRBJ2-2; D perhaps matches TRBD2 (5 bases). The CDR3 has 14 residues. Germline CDR1 MNHEY, CDR2 SVGAGI. The ends were cut back, 2 bases at V and 5 bases at J, with 9 bases in the middle. CDR3 sequence (DNA): TGTGCCAGCAGTTACCAAGCGGAGACCGGGGAGCTGTTTTTT. Protein product: CASSYQAETGELFF.

This clonotype was counted many times. V gene TRBV24-1 combines with J gene TRBJ2-3, with 9 bases lining up with TRBD2. Germline V gives CDR1 KGHDR, CDR2 SFDVKD. With 4 bases clipped from V and 2 bases from J, the junction kept 15 bases outside the gene matches. The CDR3 sequence is 19 residues long. Here the CDR3 reads CATSDPKRGASINTDTQYF. CDR3 nucleotides: TGTGCCACCAGTGACCCCAAGCGGGGGGCCTCCATAAACACAGATACGCAGTATTTT.

This clonotype came up many times. The chain combines TRBV7-9 with TRBJ2-1, with TRBD2 matching 8 bases. The CDR3 contains 14 residues. Germline lookup yields CDR1 SEHNR and CDR2 FQNEAQ (reference sequence). V gave up 4 bases and J gave up 8 bases; unmatched junction bases: 7. The CDR3 region is CASSSGGPMDEQFF. The CDR3, as DNA: TGTGCCAGCAGCTCGGGGGGGCCAATGGATGAGCAGTTCTTC.

The chain joins TRBV18 to TRBJ1-2; no clear D gene. V lost 3 bases and J 4 bases, leaving 12 bases between the germline ends. Germline-derived CDR1 and CDR2 are KGHSH and LQKENI. This CDR3 spans 14 amino acids. CDR3: CASSPVATAYGYTF. The CDR3 DNA reads as TGTGCCAGCTCACCCGTGGCAACAGCCTATGGCTACACCTTC.

V usage is TRBV27 and J usage is TRBJ1-1, with D perhaps TRBD1 (6 bases). V was cut by 8 bases and J by 0 bases, with 22 bases left in between. Germline values: CDR1 MNHEY, CDR2 SMNVEV (reference sequence). The CDR3 is 17 residues long. The CDR3 loop is CASQPLGTRGVNTEAFF. CDR3 in DNA: TGTGCCAGCCAACCCCTCGGGACAAGAGGGGTGAACACTGAAGCTTTCTTT.